These 16 T cell receptor beta chains share one sample of origin, sequenced in a study of Graves' ophthalmopathy and Graves' hyperthyroidism. Amplification of TCR beta CDR3 regions used RNA transcripts. In the first round, RT-PCR was carried out with HTBI primers, and a multiplex PCR formed the second round. TCRdb ran MiXCR on the multiplex PCR reads and lists one entry per CDR3 protein. This table holds approximately 640,000 distinct CDR3 sequences, about 38% found once. Sample: peripheral blood. The receptors originated from an adult man with Graves' ophthalmopathy.

In its sample, this clonotype was seen a few times. The chain carries TRBV5-1 and TRBJ2-7; D is possibly TRBD2 (5 bases). With 0 bases removed from V and 0 bases from J, the gap between germline ends came to 10 bases. This CDR3 contains 15 residues. Looked up from germline, CDR1 is SGHRS and CDR2 is YFSETQ. In DNA, the CDR3 is TGCGCCAGCAGCTTGGGAGCGGACCCCTCCTACGAGCAGTACTTC. Translated, it gives CASSLGADPSYEQYF.

This clonotype showed up just a few times. V usage is TRBV12-3 or TRBV12-4 and J usage is TRBJ1-6, with D tentatively TRBD1 (6 bases). The V gene lost 6 bases and the J gene lost 5 bases, with 17 bases spanning the gap. The length of the CDR3 is 16 residues. The CDR3 nucleotides are TGTGCCAGCAGACGAAACGGACAGCCTGATAATTCACCCCTCCACTTT. Residues: CASRRNGQPDNSPLHF.

This clonotype came up many times. The J gene is TRBJ2-5, the V gene TRBV10-3, with 7 bases fitting TRBD2. The CDR3 length is 13 residues. The trim removed 10 bases at V and 4 bases at J, leaving 9 bases unmatched. The germline V gene has CDR1 ENHRY and CDR2 SYGVKD. The CDR3 DNA reads as TGTGCCACCCAGGAGTGGGGGGGAGAGACCCAGTACTTC. Protein sequence: CATQEWGGETQYF.

This clonotype was counted many times. This sequence joins TRBV7-9 and TRBJ1-1; no clear D gene. CDR1 SEHNR and CDR2 FQNEAQ come from the germline V gene (reference sequence). This CDR3 is 13 amino acids long. Trimming shortened V by 2 bases and J by 9 bases, and 13 bases separated the two germline ends. CDR3: CASSLNTQRQAFF. In nucleotides, the CDR3 is TGTGCCAGCAGCTTAAACACCCAGCGCCAAGCTTTCTTT.

The V gene is TRBV25-1, the J gene TRBJ2-3; D may be TRBD1 (5 bases). Germline CDR1 MGHDK, CDR2 SYGVNS. V lost 2 bases and J 2 bases, leaving 11 bases between the germline ends. CDR3 length: 15 amino acids. The CDR3 here is CASSETRTSTDTQYF. In nucleotides, the CDR3 is TGTGCCAGCAGTGAAACCCGGACATCCACAGATACGCAGTATTTT.

This clonotype was seen repeatedly, ten times or more. The CDR3 DNA is TGTGCCAGCAGTGGGGGGACAGAGAATTCACCCCTCCACTTT. This sequence encodes CASSGGTENSPLHF. The chain is built from TRBV6-4 and TRBJ1-6; TRBD1 matches 7 bases. The CDR3 is 14 amino acids. Germline assignment: CDR1 MRHNA and CDR2 SNTAGT. V lost 4 bases, J lost 7 bases, and 4 bases stayed unmatched.

This clonotype was seen a single time. V gene TRBV29-1 combines with J gene TRBJ1-2; 7 nucleotides match TRBD1. This CDR3 contains 16 residues. Unmatched junction bases numbered 18, after V lost 8 bases and J lost 3 bases. CDR1 SQVTM and CDR2 ANQGSEA come from the germline V gene. CDR3 coding DNA: TGCAGCAGTGACCCGGGGGACAGACCGGGAGACTATGGCTACACCTTC. Translation gives CSSDPGDRPGDYGYTF.

A few counts support this clonotype. The chain is built from TRBV4-1 and TRBJ2-7; 8 positions agree with TRBD2. Germline CDR1 reads MGHRA; CDR2 reads YSYEKL. This CDR3 has 16 amino acids. V was pared by 0 bases and J by 5 bases, with 9 bases of the junction left unmatched. The chain's CDR3 is CASSQDAGGNAHEQYF. The CDR3 region has the DNA TGCGCCAGCAGCCAAGATGCGGGGGGTAATGCACACGAGCAGTACTTC.

This clonotype was counted at least ten times. The chain combines TRBV12-5 with TRBJ2-5; 10 nucleotides match TRBD1. Per the germline V gene, CDR1 is LGHNT and CDR2 is FRNRAP. The CDR3 sequence is 15 residues long. With V trimmed by 6 bases and J by 5 bases, 9 bases remained unmatched. The CDR3, as DNA: TGTGCTAGTGGAACCTCGACAGGGGGCGAGGAGACCCAGTACTTC. Translation gives CASGTSTGGEETQYF.

In this sample, this clonotype turned up once. The gene calls are TRBV7-9 and TRBJ1-5, with TRBD1 as a possible D gene (5 bases). The V and J ends lost 5 bases and 3 bases respectively, with 14 bases between them. The CDR3 totals 15 residues. Germline CDR1 reads SEHNR; CDR2 reads FQNEAQ (reference sequence). The CDR3 sequence: CASSRTGEYNQPQHF. CDR3 in DNA: TGTGCCAGCAGCCGCACAGGCGAATACAATCAGCCCCAGCATTTT. Full variable domain (outside the CDR3, taken from reference TRBV7-9 and TRBJ1-5): DTGVSQNPRHKITKRGQNVTFRCDPISEHNRLYWYRQTLGQGPEFLTYFQNEAQLEKSRLLSDRFSAERPKGSFSTLEIQRTEQGDSAMYLCASSRTGEYNQPQHFGDGTRLSIL.

This clonotype is medium-sized (0.01 to 0.1%) in the sample. This chain joins TRBV29-1 and TRBJ2-5; TRBD2 aligns across 11 bases. Losses at the gene ends were 5 bases for V and 7 bases for J; bases not matched to a gene: 9. Germline V gives CDR1 SQVTM, CDR2 ANQGSEA. The CDR3 is made up of 14 amino acids. The CDR3 protein is CSVYTSGGMGTQYF. In DNA form, the CDR3 reads TGCAGCGTTTACACTAGCGGGGGCATGGGGACCCAGTACTTC.

This clonotype was counted ten times or more. The V call is TRBV5-1, the J call TRBJ1-1, with a weak D call TRBD1 (5 bases). The CDR3 loop spans 13 amino acids. V lost 4 bases and J 2 bases, leaving 9 bases between the germline ends. In germline, CDR1 is SGHRS, CDR2 YFSETQ. The CDR3 loop reads CASSPDSNTEAFF. CDR3 coding DNA: TGCGCCAGCAGCCCCGACAGTAACACTGAAGCTTTCTTT.

This clonotype was found many times. The chain couples TRBV6-5 to TRBJ2-5; D perhaps matches TRBD2 (6 bases). Germline V gene sequence: CDR1 MNHEY, CDR2 SVGAGI. V dropped 6 bases and J dropped 7 bases, with 15 bases sitting between them. The CDR3 is made up of 13 amino acids. The DNA for the CDR3 is TGTGCCAGCAGCCACGGGCGGGGAGGGACCCAGTACTTC. The encoded protein is CASSHGRGGTQYF.

This clonotype showed up many times. This sequence joins TRBV20-1 and TRBJ1-1; D unresolved. Germline V gene data show CDR1 as DFQATT and CDR2 as SNEGSKA (reference sequence). Trimming removed 3 bases from V and 2 bases from J, with 4 bases in between. The CDR3 is 11 amino acids. The CDR3 coding sequence is TGCAGTGCTAGCCAAAACACTGAAGCTTTCTTT. Translating gives CSASQNTEAFF.

There are a few counts of this clonotype. The V gene is TRBV11-2, the J gene TRBJ2-7; 7 nucleotides agree with TRBD2. This CDR3 spans 13 amino acids. V was clipped by 3 bases and J by 6 bases; unmatched bases: 5. Germline-derived CDR1 and CDR2 are SGHAT and FQNNGV. The CDR3 bases are TGTGCCAGCAGCTTTGAACTAGCGAGCGAGCAGTACTTC. Its protein product is CASSFELASEQYF.

This clonotype was observed many times. V and J are TRBV7-9 and TRBJ1-1; D unresolved. This CDR3 is built from 17 residues. CDR1 SEHNR and CDR2 FQNEAQ come from the germline V gene (reference sequence). V was cut by 2 bases and J by 3 bases, with 19 bases left in between. This chain's CDR3 is CASSLSPAERVDTEAFF. DNA of the CDR3: TGTGCCAGCAGCTTATCCCCCGCGGAGCGGGTAGACACTGAAGCTTTCTTT.